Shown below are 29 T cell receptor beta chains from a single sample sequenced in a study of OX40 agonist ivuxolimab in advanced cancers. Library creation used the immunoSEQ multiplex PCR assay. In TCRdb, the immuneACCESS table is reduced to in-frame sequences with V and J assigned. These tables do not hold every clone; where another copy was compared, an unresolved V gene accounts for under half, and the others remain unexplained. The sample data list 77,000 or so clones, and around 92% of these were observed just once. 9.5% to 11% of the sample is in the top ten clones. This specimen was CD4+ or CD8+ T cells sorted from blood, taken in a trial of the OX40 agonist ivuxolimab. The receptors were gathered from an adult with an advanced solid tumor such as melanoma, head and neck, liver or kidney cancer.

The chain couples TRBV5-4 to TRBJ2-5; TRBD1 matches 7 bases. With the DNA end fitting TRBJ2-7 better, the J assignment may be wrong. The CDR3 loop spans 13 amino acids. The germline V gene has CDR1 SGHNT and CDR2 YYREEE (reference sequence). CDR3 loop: CASSAYRGYEQYF. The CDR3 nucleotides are TGTGCCAGCAGCGCATACAGGGGCTACGAGCAGTACTTC.

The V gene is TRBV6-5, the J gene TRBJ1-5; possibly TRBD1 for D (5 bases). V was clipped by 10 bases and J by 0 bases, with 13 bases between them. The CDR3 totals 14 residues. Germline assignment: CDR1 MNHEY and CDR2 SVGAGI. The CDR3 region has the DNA TGTGCCATATGGGGGGGATATAGCAATCAGCCCCAGCATTTT. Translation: CAIWGGYSNQPQHF.

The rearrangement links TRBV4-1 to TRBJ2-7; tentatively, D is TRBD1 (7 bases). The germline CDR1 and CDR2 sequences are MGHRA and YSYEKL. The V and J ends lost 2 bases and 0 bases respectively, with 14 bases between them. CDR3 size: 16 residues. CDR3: CASSQLQGGTSYEQYF. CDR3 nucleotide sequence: TGCGCCAGCAGCCAACTTCAGGGGGGTACCTCCTACGAGCAGTACTTC.

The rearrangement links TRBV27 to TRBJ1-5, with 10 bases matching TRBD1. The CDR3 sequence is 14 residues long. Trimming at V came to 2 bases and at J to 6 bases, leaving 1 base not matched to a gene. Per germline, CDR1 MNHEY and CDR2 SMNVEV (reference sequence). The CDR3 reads CASSLGQGGQPQHF. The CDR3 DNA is TGTGCCAGCAGTTTAGGACAGGGGGGTCAGCCCCAGCATTTT.

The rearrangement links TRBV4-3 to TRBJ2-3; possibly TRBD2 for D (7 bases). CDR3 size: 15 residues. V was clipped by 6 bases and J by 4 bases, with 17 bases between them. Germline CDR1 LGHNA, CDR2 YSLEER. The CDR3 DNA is TGCGCCAGCAGTAGGGGAGGGGGTTGGGCAGATACGCAGTATTTT. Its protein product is CASSRGGGWADTQYF.

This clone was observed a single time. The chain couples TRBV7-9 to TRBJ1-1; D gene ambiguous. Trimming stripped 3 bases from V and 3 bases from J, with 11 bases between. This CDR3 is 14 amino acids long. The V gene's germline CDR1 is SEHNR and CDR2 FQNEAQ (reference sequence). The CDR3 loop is CASSLVRGDTEAFF. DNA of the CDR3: TGTGCCAGCAGCTTGGTCCGGGGTGACACTGAAGCTTTCTTT. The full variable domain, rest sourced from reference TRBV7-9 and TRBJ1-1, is DTGVSQNPRHKITKRGQNVTFRCDPISEHNRLYWYRQTLGQGPEFLTYFQNEAQLEKSRLLSDRFSAERPKGSFSTLEIQRTEQGDSAMYLCASSLVRGDTEAFFGQGTRLTVV.

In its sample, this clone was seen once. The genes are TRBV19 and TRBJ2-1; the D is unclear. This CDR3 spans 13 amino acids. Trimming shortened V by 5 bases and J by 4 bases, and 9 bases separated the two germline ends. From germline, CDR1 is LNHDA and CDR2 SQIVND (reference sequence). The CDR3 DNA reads TGTGCCAGTAGTCCCCGTCCTTACAATGAGCAGTTCTTC. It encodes CASSPRPYNEQFF.

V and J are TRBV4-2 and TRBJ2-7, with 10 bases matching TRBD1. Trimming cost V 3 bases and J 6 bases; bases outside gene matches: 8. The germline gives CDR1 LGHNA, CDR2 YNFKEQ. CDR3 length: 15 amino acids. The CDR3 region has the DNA TGTGCCAGCAGCCACCCCGGGACAGGGGTAGGCGAGCAGTACTTC. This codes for CASSHPGTGVGEQYF.

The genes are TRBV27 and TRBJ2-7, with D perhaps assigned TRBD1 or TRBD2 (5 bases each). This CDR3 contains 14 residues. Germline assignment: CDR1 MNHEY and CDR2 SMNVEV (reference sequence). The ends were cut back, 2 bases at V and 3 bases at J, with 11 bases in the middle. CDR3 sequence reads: CASSLGTLGYEQYF. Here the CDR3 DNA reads TGTGCCAGCAGTTTAGGGACCCTAGGCTACGAGCAGTACTTC.

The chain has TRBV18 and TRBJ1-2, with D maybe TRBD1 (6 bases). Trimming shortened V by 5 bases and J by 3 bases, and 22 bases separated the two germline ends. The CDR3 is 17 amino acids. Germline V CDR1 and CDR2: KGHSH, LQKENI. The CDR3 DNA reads TGTGCCAGCTCAACCCAAACAACCGGGGGCGCGTACTATGGCTACACCTTC. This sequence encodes CASSTQTTGGAYYGYTF.

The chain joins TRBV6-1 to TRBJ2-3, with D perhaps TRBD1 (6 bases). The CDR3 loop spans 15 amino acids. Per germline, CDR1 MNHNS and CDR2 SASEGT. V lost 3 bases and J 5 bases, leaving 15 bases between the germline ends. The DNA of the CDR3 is TGTGCCAGCAGTGATAATGGGGGCGCCGGAGATACGCAGTATTTT. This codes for CASSDNGGAGDTQYF.

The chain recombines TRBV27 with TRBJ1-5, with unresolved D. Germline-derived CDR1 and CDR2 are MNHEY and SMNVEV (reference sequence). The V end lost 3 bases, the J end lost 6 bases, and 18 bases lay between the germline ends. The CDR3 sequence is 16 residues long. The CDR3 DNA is TGTGCCAGCAGTTTGGAGACGGATATTTCAGGTCAGCCCCAGCATTTT. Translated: CASSLETDISGQPQHF.

In DNA, the CDR3 is TGTGCCAGCAGCCCGCGGGGGGTTAGCACAGATACGCAGTATTTT. Its translation is CASSPRGVSTDTQYF. The V and J genes are TRBV11-3 and TRBJ2-3, with 8 bases lining up with TRBD2. The CDR3 runs to 15 residues. V lost 5 bases, J lost 0 bases, and 4 bases stayed unmatched. Germline lookup yields CDR1 SGHNT and CDR2 YENEEA.

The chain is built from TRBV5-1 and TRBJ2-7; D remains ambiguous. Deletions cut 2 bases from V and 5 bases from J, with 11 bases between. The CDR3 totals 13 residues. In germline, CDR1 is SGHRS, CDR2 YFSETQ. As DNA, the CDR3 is TGCGCCAGCAGCTTTTTCCCTAGTGACGAGCAGTACTTC. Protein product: CASSFFPSDEQYF.

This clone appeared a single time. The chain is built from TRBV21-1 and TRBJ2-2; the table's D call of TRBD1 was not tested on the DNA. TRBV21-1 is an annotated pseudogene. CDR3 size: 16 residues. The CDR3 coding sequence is TGTGCCAGCAGCGCAAAGGGACAGGGGGACACCGGGGAGCTGTTTTTT. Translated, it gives CASSAKGQGDTGELFF.

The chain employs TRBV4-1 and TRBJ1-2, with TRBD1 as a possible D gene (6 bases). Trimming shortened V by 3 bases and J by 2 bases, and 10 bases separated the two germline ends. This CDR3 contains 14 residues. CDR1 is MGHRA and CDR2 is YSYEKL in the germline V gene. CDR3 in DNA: TGCGCCAGCAGCCACGAGGGGGGGAACTATGGCTACACCTTC. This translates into CASSHEGGNYGYTF.

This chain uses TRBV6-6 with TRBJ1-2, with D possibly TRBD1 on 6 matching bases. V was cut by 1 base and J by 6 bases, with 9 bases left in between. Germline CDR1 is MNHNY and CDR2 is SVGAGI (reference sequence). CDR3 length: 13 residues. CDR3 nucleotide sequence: TGTGCCAGCAGTTACTTGGACAGAGATGGCTACACCTTC. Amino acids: CASSYLDRDGYTF.

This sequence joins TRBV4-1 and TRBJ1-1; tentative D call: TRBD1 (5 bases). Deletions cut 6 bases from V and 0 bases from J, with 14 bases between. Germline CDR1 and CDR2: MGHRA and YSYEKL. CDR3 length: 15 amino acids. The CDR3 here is CASSLSGTLNTEAFF. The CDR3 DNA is TGCGCCAGCAGTCTGAGCGGGACCTTGAACACTGAAGCTTTCTTT.

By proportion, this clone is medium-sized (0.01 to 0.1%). The chain's CDR3 is CATSRLDRSNTEAFF. In DNA, the CDR3 is TGTGCCACCAGCAGACTAGACAGATCGAACACTGAAGCTTTCTTT. This sequence joins TRBV15 and TRBJ1-1, with D perhaps matching TRBD1 (5 bases). The CDR3 covers 15 residues. The V end lost 2 bases, the J end lost 1 base, and 11 bases lay between the germline ends. Germline-derived CDR1 and CDR2 are LNHNV and YYDKDF (reference sequence).

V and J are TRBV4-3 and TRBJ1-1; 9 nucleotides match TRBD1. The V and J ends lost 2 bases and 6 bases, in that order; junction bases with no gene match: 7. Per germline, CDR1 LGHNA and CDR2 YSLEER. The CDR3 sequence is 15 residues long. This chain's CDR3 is CASSQSTGGLPEAFF. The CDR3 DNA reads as TGCGCCAGCAGCCAATCGACAGGGGGGCTACCTGAAGCTTTCTTT.

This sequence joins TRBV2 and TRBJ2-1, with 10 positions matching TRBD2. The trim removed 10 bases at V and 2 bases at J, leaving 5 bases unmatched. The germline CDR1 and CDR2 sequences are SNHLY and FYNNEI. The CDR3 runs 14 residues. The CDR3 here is CAILTSGAYNEQFF. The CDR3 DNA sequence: TGTGCCATCCTTACTAGCGGGGCCTACAATGAGCAGTTCTTC.

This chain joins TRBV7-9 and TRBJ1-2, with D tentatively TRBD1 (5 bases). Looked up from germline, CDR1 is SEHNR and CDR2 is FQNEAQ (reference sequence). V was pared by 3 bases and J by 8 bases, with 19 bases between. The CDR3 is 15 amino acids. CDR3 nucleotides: TGTGCCAGCAGCTTGGGGGGGACGGTCCCTTTCGGCTACACCTTC. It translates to CASSLGGTVPFGYTF.

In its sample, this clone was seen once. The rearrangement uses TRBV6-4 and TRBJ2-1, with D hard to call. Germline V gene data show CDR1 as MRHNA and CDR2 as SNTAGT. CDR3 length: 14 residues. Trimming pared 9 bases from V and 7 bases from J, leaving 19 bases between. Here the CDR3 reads CASSSPALGNEQFF. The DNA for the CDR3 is TGTGCCAGTTCTTCCCCGGCCCTTGGGAATGAGCAGTTCTTC.

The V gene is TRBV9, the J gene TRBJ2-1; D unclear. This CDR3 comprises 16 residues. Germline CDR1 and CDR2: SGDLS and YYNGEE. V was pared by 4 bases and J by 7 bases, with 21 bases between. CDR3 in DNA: TGTGCCAGCAGCCCCCGAGAGCCTCTATGGTCAAATGAGCAGTTCTTC. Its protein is CASSPREPLWSNEQFF.

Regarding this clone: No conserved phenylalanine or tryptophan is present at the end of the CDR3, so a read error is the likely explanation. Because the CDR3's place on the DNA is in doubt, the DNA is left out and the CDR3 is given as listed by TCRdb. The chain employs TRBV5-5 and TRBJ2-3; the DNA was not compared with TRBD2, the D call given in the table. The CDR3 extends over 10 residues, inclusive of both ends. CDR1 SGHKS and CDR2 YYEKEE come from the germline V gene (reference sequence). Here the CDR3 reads CASSLRTSGI.

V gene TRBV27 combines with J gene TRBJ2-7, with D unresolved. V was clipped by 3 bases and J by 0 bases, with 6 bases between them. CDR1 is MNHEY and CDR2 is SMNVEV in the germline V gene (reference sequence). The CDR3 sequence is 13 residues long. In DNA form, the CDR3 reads TGTGCCAGCAGTTTTGAGCGCTCCTACGAGCAGTACTTC. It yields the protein CASSFERSYEQYF.

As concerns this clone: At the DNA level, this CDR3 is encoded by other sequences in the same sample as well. The CDR3 protein is CASSTGGGVDEKLFF. The CDR3 DNA reads TGTGCCAGCAGTACAGGAGGGGGCGTAGATGAAAAACTGTTTTTT. V usage is TRBV2 and J usage is TRBJ1-4; TRBD1 matches at 7 bases. The V segment lost 5 bases and the J segment 6 bases; nucleotides outside the gene matches: 9. The germline gives CDR1 SNHLY, CDR2 FYNNEI. This CDR3 has 15 amino acids.

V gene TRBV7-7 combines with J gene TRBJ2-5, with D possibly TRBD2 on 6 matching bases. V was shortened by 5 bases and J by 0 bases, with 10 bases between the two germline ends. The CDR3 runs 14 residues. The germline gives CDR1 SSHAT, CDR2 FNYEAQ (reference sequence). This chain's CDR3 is CASSPSVNQETQYF. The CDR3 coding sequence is TGTGCCAGCAGCCCTAGCGTTAACCAAGAGACCCAGTACTTC.

The CDR3 DNA sequence: TGTGCCAGCAGCTTAGGGGGACCAGGTGTGGGTTCGTTCTTC. This sequence encodes CASSLGGPGVGSFF. J is TRBJ2-1 and V is TRBV7-6, with D perhaps assigned TRBD1 or TRBD2 (5 bases each). Trimming stripped 1 base from V and 15 bases from J, with 19 bases between. The germline V gene has CDR1 SGHVS and CDR2 FNYEAQ. The CDR3 runs 14 residues. The full variable domain, in which reference TRBV7-6 and TRBJ2-1 provide the parts outside the CDR3, is GAGVSQSPRYKVTKRGQDVALRCDPISGHVSLYWYRQALGQGPEFLTYFNYEAQQDKSGLPNDRFSAERPEGSISTLTIQRTEQRDSAMYRCASSLGGPGVGSFFGPGTRLTVL.